This is a list of T cell receptor beta chains from one sample in a study of blood T cell repertoires in COVID-19. Clones were sequenced by immunoSEQ multiplex PCR, and TCRdb holds only the in-frame ones, with some missing. The data show 70,000 to 95,000 clones, roughly 82% seen once. What was sequenced was peripheral blood. The receptors shown here come from a woman in her 50s with acute or convalescent COVID-19. CDR3s include the opening cysteine and the closing phenylalanine or tryptophan. D genes are given only for firm matches. Clone size is given for some rows only: seen once, a few or many times, or a class if the clone is expanded.

V,length,D,size,J,CDR3,DNA
TRBV27,14,TRBD1,few,TRBJ1-2,CASSFQGATYGYTF,TGTGCCAGCAGTTTCCAGGGGGCGACCTATGGCTACACCTTC
TRBV9,15,-,-,TRBJ2-7,CASSVDLAPTYEQYF,TGTGCCAGCAGCGTAGATCTAGCGCCGACCTACGAGCAGTACTTC
TRBV18,17,TRBD2,few,TRBJ2-7,CASSPSGSGRVRVEQYF,TGTGCCAGCTCACCGAGCGGGAGTGGCAGGGTGAGGGTCGAGCAGTACTTC
TRBV7-9,15,TRBD1,-,TRBJ2-1,CASRFTGGKSNEQFF,TGTGCCAGCAGGTTTACAGGGGGGAAATCTAATGAGCAGTTCTTC
TRBV7-3,14,-,once,TRBJ2-7,CASSLNGGLHEQYF,TGTGCCAGCAGCTTAAACGGGGGGCTCCACGAGCAGTACTTC
TRBV28,14,TRBD2,-,TRBJ2-7,CASRQGGTSNEQYF,TGTGCCAGCAGACAAGGCGGGACTAGTAACGAGCAGTACTTC
TRBV7-8,19,TRBD1,-,TRBJ1-3,CASSLTTGSYSIRGNTIYF,TGTGCCAGCAGCTTAACGACAGGGTCTTATTCGATTCGAGGAAACACCATATATTTT
TRBV9,16,TRBD2,-,TRBJ2-5,CASSARTSGGLETQYF,TGTGCCAGCAGCGCTCGGACTAGCGGGGGGCTGGAGACCCAGTACTTC
TRBV10-3,15,TRBD1,-,TRBJ2-7,CAIRGGTGENYEQYF,TGTGCCATAAGAGGTGGGACAGGGGAAAACTACGAGCAGTACTTC
TRBV4-1,15,-,-,TRBJ2-2,CASSQEGTLTGELFF,TGCGCCAGCAGCCAAGAAGGGACACTCACCGGGGAGCTGTTTTTT
TRBV12-3/TRBV12-4,12,-,-,TRBJ2-1,CASSLGRVEQFF,TGTGCCAGCAGTTTAGGGAGAGTTGAGCAGTTCTTC
TRBV6-2/TRBV6-3,16,TRBD2,-,TRBJ2-3,CASSSGLAIGTDTQYF,TGTGCCAGCAGCAGCGGACTAGCGATCGGCACAGATACGCAGTATTTT
TRBV5-1,15,TRBD1,-,TRBJ2-7,CASSPGQGAYDEQYF,TGCGCCAGCAGCCCCGGACAGGGCGCTTATGACGAGCAGTACTTC
TRBV30,13,TRBD1,-,TRBJ2-1,CAWNRGFYNEQFF,TGTGCCTGGAACAGGGGCTTCTACAATGAGCAGTTCTTC
TRBV21-1,16,-,few,TRBJ2-7,CASSKGTGALSYEQYF,TGTGCCAGCAGCAAAGGCACAGGCGCCCTCTCCTACGAGCAGTACTTC
TRBV11-2,13,-,few,TRBJ1-2,CASSPTGGYGYTF,TGTGCCAGCAGCCCCACAGGAGGGTATGGCTACACCTTC
TRBV25-1,11,TRBD1,-,TRBJ2-1,CASSVTGGQFF,TGTGCCAGCAGTGTCACAGGGGGTCAGTTCTTC
TRBV6-2/TRBV6-3,13,-,-,TRBJ1-2,CASSPLRDYGYTF,TGTGCCAGCAGCCCCCTCAGGGACTATGGCTACACCTTC
TRBV5-1,15,-,-,TRBJ1-2,CASSLERGQVKGYTF,TGCGCCAGCAGCTTGGAACGCGGGCAGGTTAAGGGCTACACCTTC
TRBV14,14,TRBD2,-,TRBJ2-7,CASSQPGGRYEQYF,TGTGCCAGCAGCCAACCTGGCGGGAGGTACGAGCAGTACTTC
TRBV2,13,-,-,TRBJ2-2,CASRAQYTGELFF,TGTGCCAGCAGGGCACAGTACACCGGGGAGCTGTTTTTT
TRBV12-3/TRBV12-4,13,TRBD1,-,TRBJ1-2,CASRSDRGGGYTF,TGTGCCAGCAGGTCCGACAGGGGAGGAGGCTACACCTTC
TRBV7-2,16,TRBD1,-,TRBJ1-4,CASSSDRGSANEKLFF,TGTGCCAGCAGCTCAGACAGGGGAAGCGCTAATGAAAAACTGTTTTTT
TRBV6-5,15,TRBD1,once,TRBJ1-2,CASTRGAGGSYGYTF,TGTGCCAGCACCCGCGGCGCAGGGGGTTCCTATGGCTACACCTTC
TRBV13,13,-,-,TRBJ2-3,CASSRMGADTQYF,TGTGCCAGCAGCCGCATGGGCGCAGATACGCAGTATTTT
TRBV5-6,14,TRBD1,-,TRBJ1-6,CASSLGQGNSPLHF,TGTGCCAGCAGTTTGGGACAGGGGAATTCACCCCTCCACTTT
TRBV5-1,17,TRBD2,-,TRBJ2-3,CASSLGRGGRGTDTQYF,TGCGCCAGCAGCTTGGGGCGCGGGGGAAGAGGCACAGATACGCAGTATTTT
TRBV11-2,15,-,-,TRBJ2-7,CASSQSGSGSYEQYF,TGTGCCAGCAGCCAGTCCGGTAGCGGATCCTACGAGCAGTACTTC
TRBV12-3/TRBV12-4,13,-,-,TRBJ2-7,CASRGLDFYEQYF,TGTGCCAGCAGGGGACTGGACTTCTACGAGCAGTACTTC
TRBV4-3,16,TRBD1,-,TRBJ1-4,CASSQQPGQGNEKLFF,TGCGCCAGCAGCCAGCAGCCGGGACAGGGTAATGAAAAACTGTTTTTT
TRBV6-5,14,-,once,TRBJ2-5,CASSLFGSQETQYF,TGTGCCAGCAGTTTATTCGGGAGTCAGGAGACCCAGTACTTC
TRBV2,17,-,few,TRBJ2-2,CASTLRGYLVNTGELFF,TGTGCCAGCACCCTAAGAGGGTATCTTGTGAACACCGGGGAGCTGTTTTTT
TRBV29-1,12,-,-,TRBJ1-3,CSALRSGNTIYF,TGCAGCGCTCTACGCTCTGGAAACACCATATATTTT
TRBV28,16,TRBD2,-,TRBJ2-2,CASSSSSGRRTGELFF,TGTGCCAGCAGCTCCTCTAGCGGGAGACGGACCGGGGAGCTGTTTTTT
TRBV19,14,-,-,TRBJ1-3,CASSPQGSGNTIYF,TGTGCCAGTAGTCCACAGGGCTCTGGAAACACCATATATTTT
TRBV7-9,16,-,-,TRBJ1-3,CASSSSRIPSGNTIYF,TGTGCCAGCAGCTCTAGTCGTATCCCCTCTGGAAACACCATATATTTT
TRBV29-1,19,TRBD2,-,TRBJ2-1,CSVGGSGTSGGANANEQFF,TGCAGCGTTGGAGGGTCCGGGACTAGCGGGGGGGCAAATGCAAATGAGCAGTTCTTC
TRBV11-2,16,-,-,TRBJ1-2,CASSLVGGGLSYGYTF,TGTGCCAGCAGCTTAGTAGGCGGGGGTTTGTCTTATGGCTACACCTTC
TRBV19,12,-,few,TRBJ1-5,CASSVFGQPQHF,TGTGCCAGTAGTGTGTTCGGTCAGCCCCAGCATTTT
TRBV7-6,17,TRBD2,few,TRBJ2-7,CASSLGGGSGRGYEQYF,TGTGCCAGCAGCTTAGGGGGCGGTAGCGGGAGAGGCTACGAGCAGTACTTC
TRBV6-4,12,-,-,TRBJ1-2,CASSDSSRGYTF,TGTGCCAGCAGTGACTCCTCCCGGGGCTACACCTTC
TRBV12-3/TRBV12-4,12,TRBD1,-,TRBJ1-2,CASSSGQFYSGF,TGTGCTAGCAGTTCGGGACAGTTTTATAGCGGCTTC
TRBV9,16,-,-,TRBJ1-3,CASSVEIRGSGNTIYF,TGTGCCAGCAGCGTAGAAATTAGGGGTTCTGGAAACACCATATATTTT
TRBV2,12,TRBD1,-,TRBJ2-1,CASSPDRGDQFF,TGTGCCAGCAGTCCGGACAGGGGTGACCAGTTCTTC
TRBV5-4,19,TRBD2,-,TRBJ2-1,CASSLVSGTSGSSYNEQFF,TGTGCCAGCAGCTTGGTTTCCGGGACTAGCGGGAGCTCCTACAATGAGCAGTTCTTC
TRBV5-5,16,TRBD1,-,TRBJ2-5,CASSPPRGTVMQTQYF,TGTGCCAGCAGCCCCCCCCGTGGGACAGTCATGCAGACCCAGTACTTC
TRBV5-1,14,-,-,TRBJ1-2,CASSLDGGAVGYTF,TGCGCCAGCAGCTTGGACGGGGGGGCAGTAGGCTACACCTTC
TRBV6-6,14,-,-,TRBJ1-5,CASSPGQRNQPQHF,TGTGCCAGCAGCCCAGGACAGCGGAATCAGCCCCAGCATTTT
TRBV6-5,14,-,-,TRBJ1-5,CASSSSDRNQPQHF,TGTGCCAGCAGCTCCTCGGACAGAAATCAGCCCCAGCATTTT
TRBV18,17,-,-,TRBJ1-3,CASSPPYRGFSGNTIYF,TGTGCCAGCTCACCACCGTATCGGGGGTTCTCTGGAAACACCATATATTTT
TRBV21-1,24,-,-,TRBJ2-7,CASSKEGKPLAGGLNRHLPLEQYF,TGTGCCAGCAGCAAAGAGGGGAAGCCACTAGCGGGAGGGTTGAACCGTCATCTACCCCTCGAGCAGTACTTC
TRBV2,15,TRBD2,-,TRBJ2-1,CASSFRLAGEDEQFF,TGTGCCAGCAGTTTTCGACTAGCGGGGGAGGATGAGCAGTTCTTC
TRBV18,17,-,-,TRBJ1-3,CASSPQVAGLTGNTIYF,TGTGCCAGCTCACCTCAGGTGGCGGGACTTACTGGAAACACCATATATTTT
TRBV7-2,14,-,-,TRBJ1-5,CASSLVRGNQPQHF,TGTGCCAGCAGCTTAGTCCGGGGTAATCAGCCCCAGCATTTT
TRBV28,18,TRBD1,-,TRBJ1-5,CASSFGSQGALSNQPQHF,TGTGCCAGCAGTTTCGGATCTCAGGGGGCCCTGAGCAATCAGCCCCAGCATTTT